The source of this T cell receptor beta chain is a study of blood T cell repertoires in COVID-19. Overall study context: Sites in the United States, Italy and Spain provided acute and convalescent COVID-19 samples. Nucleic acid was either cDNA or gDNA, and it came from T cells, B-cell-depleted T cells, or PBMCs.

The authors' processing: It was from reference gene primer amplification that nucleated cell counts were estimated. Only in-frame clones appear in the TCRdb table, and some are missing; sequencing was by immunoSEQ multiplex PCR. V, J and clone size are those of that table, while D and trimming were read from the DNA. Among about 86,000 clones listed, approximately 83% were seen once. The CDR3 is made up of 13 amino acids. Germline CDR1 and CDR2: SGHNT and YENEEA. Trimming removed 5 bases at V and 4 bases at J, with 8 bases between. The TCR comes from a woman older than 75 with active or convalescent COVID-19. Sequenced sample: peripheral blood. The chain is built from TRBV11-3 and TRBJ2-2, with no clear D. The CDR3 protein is CASSHPVTGELFF. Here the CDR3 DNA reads TGTGCCAGCAGCCACCCGGTCACCGGGGAGCTGTTTTTT.